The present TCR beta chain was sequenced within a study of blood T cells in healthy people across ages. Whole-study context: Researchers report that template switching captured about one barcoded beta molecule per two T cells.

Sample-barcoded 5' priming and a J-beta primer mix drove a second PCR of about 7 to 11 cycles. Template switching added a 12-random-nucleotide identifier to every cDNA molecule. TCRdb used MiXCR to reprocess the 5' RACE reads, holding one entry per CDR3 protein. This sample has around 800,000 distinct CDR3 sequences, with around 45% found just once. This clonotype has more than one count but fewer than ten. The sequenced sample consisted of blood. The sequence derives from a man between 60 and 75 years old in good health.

The CDR3 DNA reads as TGTGCCAGCAGTTTGCGGGGGGGCTATTTCTCCTACGAGCAGTACTTC. The encoded protein is CASSLRGGYFSYEQYF. V usage is TRBV28 and J usage is TRBJ2-7, with 9 bases matching TRBD2. This CDR3 is 16 amino acids long. CDR1 and CDR2 (germline): MDHEN, SYDVKM. Trimming at V came to 3 bases and at J to 0 bases, leaving 6 bases not matched to a gene.